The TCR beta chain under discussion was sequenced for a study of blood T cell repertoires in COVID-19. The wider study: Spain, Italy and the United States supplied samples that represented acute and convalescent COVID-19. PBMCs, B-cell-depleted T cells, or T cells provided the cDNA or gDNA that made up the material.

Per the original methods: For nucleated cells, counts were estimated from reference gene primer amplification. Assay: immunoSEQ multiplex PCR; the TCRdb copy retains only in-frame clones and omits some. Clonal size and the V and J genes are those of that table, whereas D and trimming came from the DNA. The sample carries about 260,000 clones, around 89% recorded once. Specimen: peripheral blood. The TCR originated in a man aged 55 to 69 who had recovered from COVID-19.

The CDR3 sequence is CASSLYELVEAFF. CDR3 bases: TGTGCCAGCAGCTTATACGAGTTGGTAGAAGCTTTCTTT. V and J are TRBV7-8 and TRBJ1-1, with D unresolved. This CDR3 spans 13 amino acids. From germline, CDR1 is SGHVS and CDR2 FQNEAQ. V was pared by 2 bases and J by 8 bases, with 12 bases between. The full variable domain, completed using reference TRBV7-8 and TRBJ1-1, is GAGVSQSPRYKVAKRGQDVALRCDPISGHVSLFWYQQALGQGPEFLTYFQNEAQLDKSGLPSDRFFAERPEGSVSTLKIQRTQQEDSAVYLCASSLYELVEAFFGQGTRLTVV.